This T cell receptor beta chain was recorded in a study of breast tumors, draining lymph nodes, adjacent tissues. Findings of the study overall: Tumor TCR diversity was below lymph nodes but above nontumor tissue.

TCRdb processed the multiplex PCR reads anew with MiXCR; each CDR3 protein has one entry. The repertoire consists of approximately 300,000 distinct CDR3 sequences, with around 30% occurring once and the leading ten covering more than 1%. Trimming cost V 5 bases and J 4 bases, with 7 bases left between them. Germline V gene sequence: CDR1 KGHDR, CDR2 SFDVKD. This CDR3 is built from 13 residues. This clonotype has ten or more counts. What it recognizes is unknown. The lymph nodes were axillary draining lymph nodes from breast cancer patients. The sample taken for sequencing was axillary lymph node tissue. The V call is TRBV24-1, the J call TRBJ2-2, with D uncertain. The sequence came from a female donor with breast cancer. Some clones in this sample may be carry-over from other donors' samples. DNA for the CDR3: TGTGCCACCAGTGTGGAGATCACCGGGGAGCTGTTTTTT. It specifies CATSVEITGELFF.